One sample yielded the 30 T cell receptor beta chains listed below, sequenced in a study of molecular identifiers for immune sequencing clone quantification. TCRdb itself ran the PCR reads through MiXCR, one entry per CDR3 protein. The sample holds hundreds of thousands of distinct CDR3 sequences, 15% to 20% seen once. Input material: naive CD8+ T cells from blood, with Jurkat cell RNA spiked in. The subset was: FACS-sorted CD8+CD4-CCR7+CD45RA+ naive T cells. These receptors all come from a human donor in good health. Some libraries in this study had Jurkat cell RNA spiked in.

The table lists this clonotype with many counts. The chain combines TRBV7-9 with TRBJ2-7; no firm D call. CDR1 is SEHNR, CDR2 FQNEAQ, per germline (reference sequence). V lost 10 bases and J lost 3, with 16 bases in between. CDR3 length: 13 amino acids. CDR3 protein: CANPSSYLYEQYF. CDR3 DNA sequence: TGTGCCAACCCAAGTTCCTACCTCTACGAGCAGTACTTC.

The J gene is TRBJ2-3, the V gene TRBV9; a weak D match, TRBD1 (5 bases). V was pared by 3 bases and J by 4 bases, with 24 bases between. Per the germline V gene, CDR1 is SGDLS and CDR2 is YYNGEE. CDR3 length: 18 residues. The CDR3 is CASSGKGVVSPIADTQYF. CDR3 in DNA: TGTGCCAGCAGCGGGAAAGGGGTCGTCTCCCCCATCGCAGATACGCAGTATTTT.

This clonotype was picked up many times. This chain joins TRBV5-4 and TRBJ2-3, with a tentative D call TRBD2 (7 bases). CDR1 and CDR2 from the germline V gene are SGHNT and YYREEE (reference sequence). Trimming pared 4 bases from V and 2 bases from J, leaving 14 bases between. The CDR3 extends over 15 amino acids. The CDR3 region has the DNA TGTGCCAGCAGCCCGATGGGGGGGGCCACAGATACGCAGTATTTT. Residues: CASSPMGGATDTQYF.

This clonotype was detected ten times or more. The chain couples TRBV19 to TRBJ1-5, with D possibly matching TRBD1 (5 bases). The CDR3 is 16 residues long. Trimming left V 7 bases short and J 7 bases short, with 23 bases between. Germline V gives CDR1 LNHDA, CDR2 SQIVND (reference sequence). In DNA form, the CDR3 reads TGTGCCAGTAACACCCCGTGGGTTGGGACCGAACAGCCCCAGCATTTT. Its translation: CASNTPWVGTEQPQHF.

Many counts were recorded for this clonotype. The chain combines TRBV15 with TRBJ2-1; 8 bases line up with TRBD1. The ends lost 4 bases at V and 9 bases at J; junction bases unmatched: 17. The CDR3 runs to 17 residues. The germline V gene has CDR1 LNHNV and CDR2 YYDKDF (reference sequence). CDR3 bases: TGTGCCACCAGCAATTTGGGGACAGGCTTACAATTAGGTGAGCAGTTCTTC. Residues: CATSNLGTGLQLGEQFF.

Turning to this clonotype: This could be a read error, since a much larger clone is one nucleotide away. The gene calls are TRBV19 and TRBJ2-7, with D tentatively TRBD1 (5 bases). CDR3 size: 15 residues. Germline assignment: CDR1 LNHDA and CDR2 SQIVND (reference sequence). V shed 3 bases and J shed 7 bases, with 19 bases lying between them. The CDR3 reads CASSISGYSTDEQYF. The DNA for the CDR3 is TGTGCCAGTAGTATCTCAGGGTATTCTACGGATGAGCAGTACTTC. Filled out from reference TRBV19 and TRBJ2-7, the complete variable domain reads DGGITQSPKYLFRKEGQNVTLSCEQNLNHDAMYWYRQDPGQGLRLIYYSQIVNDFQKGDIAEGYSVSREKKESFPLTVTSAQKNPTAFYLCASSISGYSTDEQYFGPGTRLTVT.

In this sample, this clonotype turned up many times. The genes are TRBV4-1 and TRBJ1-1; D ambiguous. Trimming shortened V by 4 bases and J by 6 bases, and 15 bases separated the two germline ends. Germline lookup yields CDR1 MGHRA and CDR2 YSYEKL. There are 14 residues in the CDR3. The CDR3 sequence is CASSPSLRYPEAFF. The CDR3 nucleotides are TGCGCCAGCAGCCCATCCTTACGTTATCCTGAAGCTTTCTTT.

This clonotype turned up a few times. CDR3 amino acids: CASSMDALRGTEAFF. DNA of the CDR3: TGTGCCAGCAGTATGGACGCCCTCCGAGGGACTGAAGCTTTCTTT. The chain links TRBV6-2 or TRBV6-3 to TRBJ1-1; no clear D gene. The CDR3 has 15 residues. Trimming removed 5 bases from V and 5 bases from J, with 18 bases in between. The germline CDR1 and CDR2 sequences are MNHEY and SVGEGT.

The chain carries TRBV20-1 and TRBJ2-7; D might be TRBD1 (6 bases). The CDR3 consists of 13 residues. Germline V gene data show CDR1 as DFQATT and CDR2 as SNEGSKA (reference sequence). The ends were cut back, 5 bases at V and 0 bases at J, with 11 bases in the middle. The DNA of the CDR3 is TGCAGTGCTTGGGACATGAGCTCCTACGAGCAGTACTTC. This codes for CSAWDMSSYEQYF.

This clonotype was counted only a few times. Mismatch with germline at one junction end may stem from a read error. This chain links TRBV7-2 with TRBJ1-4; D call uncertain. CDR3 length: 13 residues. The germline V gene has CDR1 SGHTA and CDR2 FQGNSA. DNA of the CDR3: TGTGCCGGCAGCTTAGAGTTGGGTGGAAAACTGTTTTTT. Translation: CAGSLELGGKLFF.

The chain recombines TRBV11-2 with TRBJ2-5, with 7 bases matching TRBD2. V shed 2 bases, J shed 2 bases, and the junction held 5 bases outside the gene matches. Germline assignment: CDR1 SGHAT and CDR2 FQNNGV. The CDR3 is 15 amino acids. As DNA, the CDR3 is TGTGCCAGCAGCTTATCGGGAGCGGGGCAAGAGACCCAGTACTTC. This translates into CASSLSGAGQETQYF. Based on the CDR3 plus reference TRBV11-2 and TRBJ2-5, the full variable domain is EAGVAQSPRYKIIEKRQSVAFWCNPISGHATLYWYQQILGQGPKLLIQFQNNGVVDDSQLPKDRFSAERLKGVDSTLKIQPAKLEDSAVYLCASSLSGAGQETQYFGPGTRLLVL.

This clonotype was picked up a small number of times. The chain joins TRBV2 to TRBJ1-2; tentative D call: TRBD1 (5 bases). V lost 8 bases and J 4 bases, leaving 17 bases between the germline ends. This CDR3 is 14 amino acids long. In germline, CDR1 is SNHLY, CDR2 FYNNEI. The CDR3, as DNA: TGTGCCAGCGAAAGGTTACAGGCGGGCTATGGCTACACCTTC. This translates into CASERLQAGYGYTF.

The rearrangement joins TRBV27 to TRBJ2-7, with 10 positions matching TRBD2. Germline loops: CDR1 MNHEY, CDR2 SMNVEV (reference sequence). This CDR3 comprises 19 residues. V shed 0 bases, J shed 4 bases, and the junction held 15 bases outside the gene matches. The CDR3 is CASSLSPNYLAGVLYEQYF. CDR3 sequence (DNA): TGTGCCAGCAGTTTATCGCCAAATTATCTAGCGGGAGTGCTTTACGAGCAGTACTTC.

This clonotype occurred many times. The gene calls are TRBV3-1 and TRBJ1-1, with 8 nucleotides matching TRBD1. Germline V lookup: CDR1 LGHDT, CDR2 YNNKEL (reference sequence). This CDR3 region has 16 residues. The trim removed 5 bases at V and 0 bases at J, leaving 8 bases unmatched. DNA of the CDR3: TGTGCCAGCAGCACGACAGGGGAGGCAATGAACACTGAAGCTTTCTTT. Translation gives CASSTTGEAMNTEAFF.

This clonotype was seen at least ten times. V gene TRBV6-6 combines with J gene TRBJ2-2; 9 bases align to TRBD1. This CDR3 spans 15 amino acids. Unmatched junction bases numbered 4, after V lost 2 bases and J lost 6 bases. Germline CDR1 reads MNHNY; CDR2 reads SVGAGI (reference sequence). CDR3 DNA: TGTGCCAGCAGTTACGCAGGACAGGGGTCCGGGGAGCTGTTTTTT. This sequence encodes CASSYAGQGSGELFF.

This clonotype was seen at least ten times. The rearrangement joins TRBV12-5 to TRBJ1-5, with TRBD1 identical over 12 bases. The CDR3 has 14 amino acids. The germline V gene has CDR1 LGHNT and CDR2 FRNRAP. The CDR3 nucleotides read TGTGTTTACCGGGACAGGGGGCGGTGTCAGCCCCAGCATTTT. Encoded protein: CVYRDRGRCQPQHF.

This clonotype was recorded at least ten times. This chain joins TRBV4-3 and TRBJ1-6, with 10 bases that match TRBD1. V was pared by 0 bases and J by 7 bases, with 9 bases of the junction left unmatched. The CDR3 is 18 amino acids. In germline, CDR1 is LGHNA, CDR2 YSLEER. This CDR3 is CASSQDKTGQGLNSPLHF. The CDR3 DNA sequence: TGCGCCAGCAGCCAAGATAAGACGGGACAGGGGTTAAATTCACCCCTCCACTTT.

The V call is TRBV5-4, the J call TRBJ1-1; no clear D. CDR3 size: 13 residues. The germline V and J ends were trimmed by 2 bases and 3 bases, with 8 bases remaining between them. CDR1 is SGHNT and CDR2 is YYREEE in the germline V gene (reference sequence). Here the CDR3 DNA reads TGTGCCAGCAGCTTTCGCGAGGACACTGAAGCTTTCTTT. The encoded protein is CASSFREDTEAFF.

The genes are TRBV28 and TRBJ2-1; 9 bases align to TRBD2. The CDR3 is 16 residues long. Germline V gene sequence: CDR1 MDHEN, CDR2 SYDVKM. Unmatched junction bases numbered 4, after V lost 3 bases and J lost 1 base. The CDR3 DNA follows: TGTGCCAGCAGTTTCTATAGCGGGGGATCCTACAATGAGCAGTTCTTC. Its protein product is CASSFYSGGSYNEQFF.

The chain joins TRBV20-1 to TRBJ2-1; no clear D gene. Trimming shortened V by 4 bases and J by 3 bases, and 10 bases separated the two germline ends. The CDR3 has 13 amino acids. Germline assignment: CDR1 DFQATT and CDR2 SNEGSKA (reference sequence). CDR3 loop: CSATSRLYNEQFF. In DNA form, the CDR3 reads TGCAGTGCTACTTCGAGACTCTACAATGAGCAGTTCTTC.

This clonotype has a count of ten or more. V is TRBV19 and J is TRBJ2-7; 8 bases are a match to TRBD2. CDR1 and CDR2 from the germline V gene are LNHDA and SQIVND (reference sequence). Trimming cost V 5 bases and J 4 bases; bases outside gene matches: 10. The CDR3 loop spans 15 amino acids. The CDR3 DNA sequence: TGTGCCAGTAGTGTGATTAGCGGGATCGGATACGAGCAGTACTTC. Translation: CASSVISGIGYEQYF. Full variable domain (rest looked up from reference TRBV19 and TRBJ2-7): DGGITQSPKYLFRKEGQNVTLSCEQNLNHDAMYWYRQDPGQGLRLIYYSQIVNDFQKGDIAEGYSVSREKKESFPLTVTSAQKNPTAFYLCASSVISGIGYEQYFGPGTRLTVT.

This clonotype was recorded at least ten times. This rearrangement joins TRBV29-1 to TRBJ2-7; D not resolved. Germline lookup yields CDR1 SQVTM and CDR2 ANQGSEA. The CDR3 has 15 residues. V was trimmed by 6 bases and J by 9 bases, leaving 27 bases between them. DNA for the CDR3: TGCAGCGTAGGATATCTCGCCCCCGGAACCTATGTGCAGTACTTC. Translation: CSVGYLAPGTYVQYF.

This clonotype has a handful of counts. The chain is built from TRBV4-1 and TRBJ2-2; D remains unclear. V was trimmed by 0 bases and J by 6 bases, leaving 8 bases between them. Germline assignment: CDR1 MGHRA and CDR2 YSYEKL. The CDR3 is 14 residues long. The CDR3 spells CASSQDSLSGELFF. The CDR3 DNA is TGCGCCAGCAGCCAAGATAGCCTTTCCGGGGAGCTGTTTTTT.

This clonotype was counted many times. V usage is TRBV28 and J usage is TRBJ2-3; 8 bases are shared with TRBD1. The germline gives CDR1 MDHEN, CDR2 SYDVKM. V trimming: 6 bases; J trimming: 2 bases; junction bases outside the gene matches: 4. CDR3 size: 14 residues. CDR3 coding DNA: TGTGCCAGCAGCCTGACAGGGGACACAGATACGCAGTATTTT. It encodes CASSLTGDTDTQYF.

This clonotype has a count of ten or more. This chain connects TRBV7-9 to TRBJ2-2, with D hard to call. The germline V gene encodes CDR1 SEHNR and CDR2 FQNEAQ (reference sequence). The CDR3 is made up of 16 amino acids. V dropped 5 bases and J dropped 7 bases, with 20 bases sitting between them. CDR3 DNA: TGTGCCAGCAGCCCCCCCCTAGTCTCCACCCTCGGGGAGCTGTTTTTT. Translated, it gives CASSPPLVSTLGELFF.

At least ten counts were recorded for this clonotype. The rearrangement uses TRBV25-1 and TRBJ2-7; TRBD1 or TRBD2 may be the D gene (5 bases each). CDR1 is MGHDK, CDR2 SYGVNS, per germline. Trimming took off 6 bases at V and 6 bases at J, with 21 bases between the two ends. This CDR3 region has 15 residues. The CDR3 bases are TGTGCCAGCAGCGAAGGGACCTTATTCGGGACCGAGCAGTACTTC. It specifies CASSEGTLFGTEQYF.

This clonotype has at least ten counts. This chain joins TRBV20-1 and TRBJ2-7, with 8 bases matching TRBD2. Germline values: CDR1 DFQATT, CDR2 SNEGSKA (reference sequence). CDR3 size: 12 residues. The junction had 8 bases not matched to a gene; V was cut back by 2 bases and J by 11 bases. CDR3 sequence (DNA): TGCAGTGCTAGATCCCCGGGGGGGAAGGAGTACTTC. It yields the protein CSARSPGGKEYF.

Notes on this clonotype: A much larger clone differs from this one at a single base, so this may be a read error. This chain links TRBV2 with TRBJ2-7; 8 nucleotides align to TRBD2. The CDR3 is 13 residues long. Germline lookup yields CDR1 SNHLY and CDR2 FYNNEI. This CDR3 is CASSESGGYEQCF. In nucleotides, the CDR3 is TGTGCCAGCAGTGAAAGCGGGGGCTACGAGCAGTGCTTC.

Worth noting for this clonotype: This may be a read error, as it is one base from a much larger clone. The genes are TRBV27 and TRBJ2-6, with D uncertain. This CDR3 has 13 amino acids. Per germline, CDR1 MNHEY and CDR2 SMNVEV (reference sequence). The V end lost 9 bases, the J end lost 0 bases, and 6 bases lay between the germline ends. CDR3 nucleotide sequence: TGTGCCAGTCCCCCCTCTGGGGCCAACGTCCTGACTTTC. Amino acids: CASPPSGANVLTF.

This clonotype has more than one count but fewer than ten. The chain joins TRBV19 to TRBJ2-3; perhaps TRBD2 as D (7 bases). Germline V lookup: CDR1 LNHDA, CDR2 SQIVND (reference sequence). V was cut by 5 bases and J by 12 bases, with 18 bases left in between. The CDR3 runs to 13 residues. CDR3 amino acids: CASSPIAGGLQYF. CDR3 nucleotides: TGTGCCAGTAGTCCCATTGCCGGGGGGCTTCAGTATTTT.